What follows describes a single T cell receptor beta chain. Antigen unknown. The data are from a study of OX40 agonist ivuxolimab in advanced cancers. Study background: Each patient was given ivuxolimab into a vein every 2 weeks, at 0.01 to 10 mg/kg. Prior anti-PD-1, anti-PD-L1 or anti-CTLA-4 therapy did not bar entry, and 40% had some.

The assay was immunoSEQ multiplex PCR, and TCRdb's table has in-frame clones only and misses some. This sample has tens of thousands of clones, with 70% to 90% found just once. With 6 bases removed from V and 0 bases from J, the gap between germline ends came to 12 bases. Germline V CDR1 and CDR2: WSHSY, SAAADI. The CDR3 extends over 14 amino acids. Points from the study as a whole: Expanded clones were, on average, more numerous among CD8+ T cells than CD4+.

The gene calls are TRBV10-2 and TRBJ2-7, with no clear D. The clonotype originates from an adult with an advanced solid tumor such as melanoma, head and neck, liver or kidney cancer. This specimen consisted of CD4+ or CD8+ T cells sorted from blood, obtained in a trial of the OX40 agonist ivuxolimab. For the CDR3, the DNA is TGCGCCAGCAGGCCAACCTTAAACTCCTACGAGCAGTACTTC. Its translation: CASRPTLNSYEQYF.